The 9 T cell receptor beta chains below were found in one sample sequenced in a study of T cell repertoires in cytomegalovirus infection. MiXCR was run by TCRdb on the reads, yielding one entry per CDR3 protein. This table holds hundreds of thousands of distinct CDR3 sequences, about 44% found once. These receptors' targets are unknown. The sample here was cultured PBMCs, taken from culture after CMV antigen stimulation. Source of these receptors: a human donor in good health (CMV status not recorded). Some clones in this sample may be carry-over from other donors' samples.

The sample holds a few counts of this clonotype. The chain employs TRBV12-3 or TRBV12-4 and TRBJ2-3; no clear D. The CDR3 has 15 amino acids. With 0 bases removed from V and 2 bases from J, the gap between germline ends came to 9 bases. The CDR3 here is CASSLAVGNTDTQYF. In DNA, the CDR3 is TGTGCCAGCAGTTTAGCGGTGGGAAACACAGATACGCAGTATTTT.

The chain recombines TRBV6-5 with TRBJ2-1, with D hard to call. The CDR3 covers 15 residues. V gave up 5 bases and J gave up 4 bases, with 15 bases separating them. The germline CDR1 and CDR2 sequences are MNHEY and SVGAGI. CDR3 DNA sequence: TGTGCCAGCAGTACCTCCCCTGACTGGTACAATGAGCAGTTCTTC. Amino acid sequence: CASSTSPDWYNEQFF.

This chain connects TRBV19 to TRBJ2-1, with 11 bases identical to TRBD2. With 5 bases clipped from V and 8 bases from J, the junction kept 11 bases outside the gene matches. The CDR3 totals 16 residues. Germline V lookup: CDR1 LNHDA, CDR2 SQIVND (reference sequence). The CDR3 reads CASSSLAGGIYDEQFF. CDR3 nucleotides: TGTGCCAGTAGTTCTCTAGCGGGAGGCATTTACGATGAGCAGTTCTTC. Using reference TRBV19 and TRBJ2-1 for the parts outside the CDR3, the full variable domain is DGGITQSPKYLFRKEGQNVTLSCEQNLNHDAMYWYRQDPGQGLRLIYYSQIVNDFQKGDIAEGYSVSREKKESFPLTVTSAQKNPTAFYLCASSSLAGGIYDEQFFGPGTRLTVL.

The J gene is TRBJ2-7, the V gene TRBV7-2, with TRBD1 identical over 9 bases. The germline V gene has CDR1 SGHTA and CDR2 FQGNSA. V trimming: 5 bases; J trimming: 4 bases; junction bases outside the gene matches: 9. CDR3 length equals 15 residues. As DNA, the CDR3 is TGTGCCAGCAGCGCCACAGGGGGCGCGGGGTACGAGCAGTACTTC. It codes for CASSATGGAGYEQYF.

V and J are TRBV27 and TRBJ1-1, with D hard to call. This CDR3 has 15 residues. The germline V and J ends were trimmed by 2 bases and 1 base, with 11 bases remaining between them. Germline CDR1 is MNHEY and CDR2 is SMNVEV (reference sequence). This chain's CDR3 is CASSLSHTWNTEAFF. CDR3 DNA: TGTGCCAGCAGTTTAAGTCACACCTGGAACACTGAAGCTTTCTTT.

The chain recombines TRBV19 with TRBJ2-2; TRBD2 is a possible D gene (7 bases). Trimming cost V 9 bases and J 4 bases, with 18 bases left between them. Germline assignment: CDR1 LNHDA and CDR2 SQIVND (reference sequence). This CDR3 spans 15 amino acids. CDR3 nucleotide sequence: TGTGCCAGCTCAGACCACAGGGAGGGCACCGGGGAGCTGTTTTTT. As protein: CASSDHREGTGELFF.

The rearrangement uses TRBV23-1 and TRBJ2-3; D remains ambiguous. TRBV23-1 is assigned to the ORF class and has an uncertain function. Trimming cost V 4 bases and J 5 bases, with 7 bases left between them. The CDR3 length is 12 residues. The CDR3: CASSLPKDTQYF. CDR3 coding DNA: TGCGCCAGCAGTCTTCCTAAAGATACGCAGTATTTT.

The genes are TRBV6-2 or TRBV6-3 and TRBJ2-1; 9 nucleotides agree with TRBD2. The CDR3 length is 16 residues. The junction had 8 bases not matched to a gene; V was cut back by 8 bases and J by 0 bases. Germline CDR1 reads MNHEY; CDR2 reads SVGEGT. CDR3: CASGKDSGSSYNEQFF. The CDR3, as DNA: TGTGCCAGCGGTAAGGATAGCGGGAGCTCCTACAATGAGCAGTTCTTC.

This chain connects TRBV12-3 or TRBV12-4 to TRBJ2-1; no firm D call. This CDR3 contains 14 residues. The ends were cut back, 2 bases at V and 4 bases at J, with 9 bases in the middle. The CDR3 nucleotides are TGTGCCAGCAGTTTACTGAGGCCGTACAATGAGCAGTTCTTC. Amino acids: CASSLLRPYNEQFF.